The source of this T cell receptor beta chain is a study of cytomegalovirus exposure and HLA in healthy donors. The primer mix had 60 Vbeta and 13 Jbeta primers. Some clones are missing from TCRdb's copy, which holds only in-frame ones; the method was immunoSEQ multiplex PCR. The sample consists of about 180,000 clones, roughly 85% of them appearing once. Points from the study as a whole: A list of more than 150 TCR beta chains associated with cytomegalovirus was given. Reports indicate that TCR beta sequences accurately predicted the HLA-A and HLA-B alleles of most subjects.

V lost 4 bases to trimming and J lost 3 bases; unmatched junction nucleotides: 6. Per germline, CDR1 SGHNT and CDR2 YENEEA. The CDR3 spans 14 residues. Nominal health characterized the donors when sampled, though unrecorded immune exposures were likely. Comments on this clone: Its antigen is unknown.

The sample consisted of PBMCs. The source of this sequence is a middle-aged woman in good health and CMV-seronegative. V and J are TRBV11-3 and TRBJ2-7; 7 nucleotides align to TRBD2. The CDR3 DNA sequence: TGTGCCAGCAGCTCCCCGTGGGGGGGCTACGAGCAGTACTTC. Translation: CASSSPWGGYEQYF.